Each of the 22 T cell receptor beta chains below was sequenced from the same sample in a study of T cells expressing NK-cell markers. TCRdb reworked the 5' RACE reads into one entry per CDR3 protein, no DNA. The listing records around 380,000 distinct CDR3 sequences. The source material was blood T cells: a sorted CD56 or NKG2C T cell subset, CD4+ or CD8+ T cells, or bulk PBMC T cells (not recorded which). These receptors were collected from a woman in her 50s in good health.

The chain has TRBV5-1 and TRBJ2-5; TCRdb gives TRBD2 as the D gene, but with no DNA this cannot be confirmed. CDR3 length equals 16 residues. Per the germline V gene, CDR1 is SGHRS and CDR2 is YFSETQ. CDR3 amino acids: CASSLAVSGSQETQYF.

The rearrangement joins TRBV14 to TRBJ2-7; absent DNA, TCRdb's TRBD2 call cannot be checked. This CDR3 contains 15 residues. Germline CDR1 SGHDN, CDR2 FVKESK. CDR3 sequence reads: CASSHLARDSYEQYF. Full variable domain (missing parts from reference TRBV14 and TRBJ2-7): EAGVTQFPSHSVIEKGQTVTLRCDPISGHDNLYWYRRVMGKEIKFLLHFVKESKQDESGMPNNRFLAERTGGTYSTLKVQPAELEDSGVYFCASSHLARDSYEQYFGPGTRLTVT.

V usage is TRBV10-1 and J usage is TRBJ2-3; there is no DNA to check the TCRdb D call of TRBD2. The CDR3 has 14 residues. Germline assignment: CDR1 WNHNN and CDR2 SYGVQD (reference sequence). The CDR3: CASSRSGSLDTQYF.

The chain joins TRBV5-1 to TRBJ2-3. Germline values: CDR1 SGHRS, CDR2 YFSETQ. The CDR3 sequence is 13 residues long. This chain's CDR3 is CASSLTSTDTQYF. Full variable domain (missing parts from reference TRBV5-1 and TRBJ2-3): KAGVTQTPRYLIKTRGQQVTLSCSPISGHRSVSWYQQTPGQGLQFLFEYFSETQRNKGNFPGRFSGRQFSNSRSEMNVSTLELGDSALYLCASSLTSTDTQYFGPGTRLTVL.

The chain employs TRBV29-1 and TRBJ2-5. This CDR3 is 11 amino acids long. Germline assignment: CDR1 SQVTM and CDR2 ANQGSEA. The CDR3: CSVTNPETQYF. Combining the CDR3 with reference TRBV29-1 and TRBJ2-5 gives the whole variable domain SAVISQKPSRDICQRGTSLTIQCQVDSQVTMMFWYRQQPGQSLTLIATANQGSEATYESGFVIDKFPISRPNLTFSTLTVSNMSPEDSSIYLCSVTNPETQYFGPGTRLLVL.

This rearrangement joins TRBV4-1 to TRBJ2-7; TCRdb indicates TRBD2, and absent DNA this call remains unverified. CDR3 size: 19 residues. CDR1 and CDR2 (germline): MGHRA, YSYEKL. The CDR3 here is CASSQEKTSGRAALYEQYF.

The chain uses TRBV5-1 and TRBJ2-1; the TRBD1 assignment by TCRdb is unverifiable without DNA. CDR1 is SGHRS and CDR2 is YFSETQ in the germline V gene. The CDR3 consists of 16 residues. The CDR3 loop is CASSLEGRRAYNEQFF.

The chain joins TRBV5-5 to TRBJ2-2; TCRdb calls TRBD1, which cannot be checked without DNA. Germline V gene data show CDR1 as SGHKS and CDR2 as YYEKEE (reference sequence). This CDR3 is built from 16 residues. Here the CDR3 reads CASSLEGTGITGELFF. The full variable domain, its missing parts supplied by reference TRBV5-5 and TRBJ2-2, is DAGVTQSPTHLIKTRGQQVTLRCSPISGHKSVSWYQQVLGQGPQFIFQYYEKEERGRGNFPDRFSARQFPNYSSELNVNALLLGDSALYLCASSLEGTGITGELFFGEGSRLTVL.

The rearrangement joins TRBV28 to TRBJ2-1; there is no DNA to check the TCRdb D call of TRBD2. The CDR3 covers 14 residues. Germline CDR1 and CDR2: MDHEN and SYDVKM. CDR3 in amino acids: CASKGSGRYNEQFF.

The chain combines TRBV12-3 or TRBV12-4 with TRBJ2-1; TCRdb proposes TRBD1, but this gene call is untestable without DNA. CDR3 length: 15 amino acids. CDR3 sequence: CASSLASRVHNEQFF.

The CDR3 loop is CASSLEPDRRQETQYF. V and J are TRBV11-3 and TRBJ2-5. There are 16 residues in the CDR3. Germline-derived CDR1 and CDR2 are SGHNT and YENEEA.

The chain carries TRBV4-1 and TRBJ2-2; TCRdb's assignment of TRBD2 cannot be checked, as there is no DNA. This CDR3 contains 15 residues. Germline CDR1 and CDR2: MGHRA and YSYEKL. The CDR3 is CASSPRGTTTGELFF.

This chain joins TRBV25-1 and TRBJ2-1; TCRdb picks TRBD1, but there is no DNA to check that call. CDR3 length equals 15 residues. Germline V gene data show CDR1 as MGHDK and CDR2 as SYGVNS. The CDR3 is CASSDAGVTYNEQFF.

V gene TRBV7-8 combines with J gene TRBJ1-1; TCRdb returns TRBD1, unconfirmable since there is no DNA. The V gene's germline CDR1 is SGHVS and CDR2 FQNEAQ. This CDR3 region has 13 residues. The CDR3 loop reads CASSTRQGLEAFF. Together with reference TRBV7-8 and TRBJ1-1, the CDR3 gives the full variable domain: GAGVSQSPRYKVAKRGQDVALRCDPISGHVSLFWYQQALGQGPEFLTYFQNEAQLDKSGLPSDRFFAERPEGSVSTLKIQRTQQEDSAVYLCASSTRQGLEAFFGQGTRLTVV.

The rearrangement links TRBV6-5 to TRBJ2-3; the D call from TCRdb, TRBD1, cannot be confirmed without DNA. The CDR3 contains 14 residues. Per germline, CDR1 MNHEY and CDR2 SVGAGI. The CDR3 reads CASSTRPSMDTQYF.

The chain joins TRBV9 to TRBJ2-3; lacking DNA, the TRBD2 call made by TCRdb goes unchecked. The CDR3 runs 16 residues. The germline V gene encodes CDR1 SGDLS and CDR2 YYNGEE. The CDR3: CASSPGGGRAPDTQYF.

CDR3 sequence: CASSDVEQGDDSNQPQHF. The V gene is TRBV6-4, the J gene TRBJ1-5; TCRdb gives TRBD1 as the D gene, but with no DNA this cannot be confirmed. In germline, CDR1 is MRHNA, CDR2 SNTAGT. This CDR3 contains 18 residues.

V and J are TRBV24-1 and TRBJ2-2; TCRdb names TRBD2, which stays unverified in the absence of DNA. The germline V gene encodes CDR1 KGHDR and CDR2 SFDVKD. This CDR3 has 15 residues. The CDR3 sequence is CATSDAGALPGELFF.

This rearrangement joins TRBV12-3 or TRBV12-4 to TRBJ1-4; lacking DNA, the TRBD1 call made by TCRdb goes unchecked. The CDR3 totals 14 residues. CDR3 amino acids: CASSWTGVREKLFF.

This chain joins TRBV29-1 and TRBJ2-1; with no DNA, the TCRdb D assignment of TRBD2 cannot be verified. The CDR3 sequence is 15 residues long. CDR1 and CDR2 from the germline V gene are SQVTM and ANQGSEA. The CDR3 loop is CSVAETSSFHNEQFF.

The chain carries TRBV12-3 or TRBV12-4 and TRBJ1-6; TCRdb calls TRBD1, which cannot be checked without DNA. This CDR3 spans 14 amino acids. CDR3: CASSRRDTNSPLHF.

V and J are TRBV28 and TRBJ1-6; without DNA, the TCRdb call of TRBD1 cannot be checked. CDR3 length equals 14 residues. Germline V gives CDR1 MDHEN, CDR2 SYDVKM. The CDR3: CASSPDSYNSPLHF.